The rows below give T cell receptor beta chains drawn from one sample of a study of regulatory T cells in long-lasting Graves disease. TCRdb processed the multiplex PCR reads anew with MiXCR; each CDR3 protein has one entry. The sample holds roughly 400,000 distinct CDR3 sequences, 21% seen once. The sequencing here drew on peripheral blood mononuclear cells (PBMCs), taken when the disease was refractory, from a patient treated with antithyroid drugs. Source of these receptors: a female donor with Graves disease. The CDR3 runs from the conserved cysteine through the conserved F or W. Fields, in order: V gene, D gene, J gene, CDR3 protein. A D gene is named only where the DNA matches it firmly.

V: TRBV24-1; D: .; J: TRBJ2-7; CDR3: CATSEPVGEQYF
V: TRBV28; D: .; J: TRBJ2-1; CDR3: CASSVLERVSYNEQFF
V: TRBV28; D: TRBD1; J: TRBJ1-2; CDR3: CASSLAGQASNGYTF
V: TRBV7-2; D: .; J: TRBJ1-1; CDR3: CASRLSNTEAFF
V: TRBV19; D: .; J: TRBJ1-5; CDR3: CASSPPEQTYSNQPQHF
V: TRBV19; D: .; J: TRBJ2-7; CDR3: CASSIQGPGSYEQYF
V: TRBV18; D: TRBD2; J: TRBJ2-2; CDR3: CASSPLQRENTGELFF
V: TRBV4-2; D: TRBD1; J: TRBJ2-2; CDR3: CASSQEPGTGSGELFF
V: TRBV5-4; D: TRBD2; J: TRBJ2-5; CDR3: CASSPTSGSEETQYF
V: TRBV2; D: .; J: TRBJ1-4; CDR3: CASSREGVYEKLFF
V: TRBV7-9; D: .; J: TRBJ2-7; CDR3: CASSMSPRPYEQYF
V: TRBV2; D: TRBD1; J: TRBJ2-4; CDR3: CAGRRGGEVKNIQYF
V: TRBV10-3; D: .; J: TRBJ1-4; CDR3: CAIRDSTNEKLFF
V: TRBV6-5; D: TRBD1; J: TRBJ2-2; CDR3: CASSYGDRDTGELFF
V: TRBV19; D: .; J: TRBJ1-6; CDR3: CASSIRGEQSPLHF
V: TRBV27; D: TRBD1; J: TRBJ1-1; CDR3: CANIKGARNTEAFF
V: TRBV3-1; D: .; J: TRBJ2-7; CDR3: CASSHYYEQYF
V: TRBV12-3/TRBV12-4; D: TRBD2; J: TRBJ2-2; CDR3: CASSGSGGLAGDTGELFF
V: TRBV6-5; D: .; J: TRBJ2-7; CDR3: CASSYWDSNYEQYF
V: TRBV6-5; D: TRBD2; J: TRBJ2-1; CDR3: CASITSGKNEQFF
V: TRBV20-1; D: TRBD1; J: TRBJ2-2; CDR3: CSARVWTGGFTGELFF
V: TRBV28; D: .; J: TRBJ2-7; CDR3: CASSSGLMYF
V: TRBV9; D: .; J: TRBJ1-1; CDR3: CASSVGDLRMNTEAFF
V: TRBV28; D: .; J: TRBJ2-7; CDR3: CASMNAYEQYF
V: TRBV28; D: TRBD2; J: TRBJ2-7; CDR3: CASSPRASGYEQYF